These 17 T cell receptor beta chains share one sample of origin, sequenced in a study of blood T cell repertoires in COVID-19. TCRdb's table, derived via immunoSEQ multiplex PCR, lists solely in-frame clones and lacks some. The sample records about 87,000 clones, about 71% being singletons. Sequenced sample: peripheral blood. The origin of the receptors is a woman in her forties or fifties with acute or convalescent COVID-19.

The chain uses TRBV7-2 and TRBJ2-6, with no clear D. This CDR3 contains 15 residues. V shed 3 bases and J shed 4 bases, with 10 bases lying between them. Germline V gene data show CDR1 as SGHTA and CDR2 as FQGNSA. CDR3 sequence: CASSFRISGANVLTF. As DNA, the CDR3 is TGTGCCAGCAGCTTCAGGATCTCCGGGGCCAACGTCCTGACTTTC.

In its sample, this clone was seen once. The gene calls are TRBV28 and TRBJ2-7; 7 bases match TRBD1. From germline, CDR1 is MDHEN and CDR2 SYDVKM. CDR3 length: 13 amino acids. V was pared by 7 bases and J by 0 bases, with 3 bases of the junction left unmatched. Here the CDR3 reads CASTNRGSYEQYF. The CDR3, as DNA: TGTGCCAGCACCAACAGGGGCTCCTACGAGCAGTACTTC.

The chain is built from TRBV27 and TRBJ1-2, with a weak D call TRBD1 (6 bases). Germline-derived CDR1 and CDR2 are MNHEY and SMNVEV (reference sequence). The length of the CDR3 is 14 residues. Trimming removed 5 bases from V and 5 bases from J, with 15 bases in between. The CDR3 sequence is CASSTRTDVYGYTF. In DNA, the CDR3 is TGTGCCAGCAGTACCCGGACAGACGTTTATGGCTACACCTTC.

The rearrangement links TRBV6-5 to TRBJ2-7, with D possibly TRBD2 on 6 matching bases. Germline V gene data show CDR1 as MNHEY and CDR2 as SVGAGI. This CDR3 is built from 14 residues. The ends were cut back, 5 bases at V and 3 bases at J, with 14 bases in the middle. DNA of the CDR3: TGTGCCAGCAGTCCCTCGGGCGGGGTCTACGAGCAGTACTTC. Amino acid sequence: CASSPSGGVYEQYF.

J is TRBJ2-5 and V is TRBV7-9, with 9 bases lining up with TRBD2. V lost 8 bases and J lost 2; bases outside the gene matches: 12. The CDR3 runs 16 residues. Germline loops: CDR1 SEHNR, CDR2 FQNEAQ (reference sequence). CDR3 nucleotide sequence: TGTGCCAGCCGGCAGAAAGGCGGGGGGGTTCAAGAGACCCAGTACTTC. Its translation is CASRQKGGGVQETQYF.

This chain links TRBV2 with TRBJ1-5, with TRBD1 as a possible D gene (6 bases). The CDR3 length is 14 residues. The V end was cut by 3 bases, the J end by 6 bases, with 12 bases between. From germline, CDR1 is SNHLY and CDR2 FYNNEI. The CDR3 loop is CASSDSGEGQPQHF. As DNA, the CDR3 is TGTGCCAGCAGTGATTCAGGGGAGGGTCAGCCCCAGCATTTT.

The rearrangement links TRBV5-5 to TRBJ1-5, with D perhaps TRBD1 (6 bases). The germline gives CDR1 SGHKS, CDR2 YYEKEE (reference sequence). The CDR3 runs to 16 residues. The V gene lost 4 bases and the J gene lost 2 bases, with 16 bases spanning the gap. DNA of the CDR3: TGTGCCAGCAGCCTGACAGGCGCCCTGGGCAATCAGCCCCAGCATTTT. Translation gives CASSLTGALGNQPQHF.

The rearrangement joins TRBV29-1 to TRBJ2-7, with 9 bases fitting TRBD1. V gave up 6 bases and J gave up 2 bases; unmatched junction bases: 5. This CDR3 is built from 13 residues. CDR1 is SQVTM, CDR2 ANQGSEA, per germline. This CDR3 reads CSVGTGTPYEQYF. The CDR3 nucleotides read TGCAGCGTCGGGACAGGGACCCCCTACGAGCAGTACTTC.

V gene TRBV6-1 combines with J gene TRBJ1-2, with D unresolved. Trimming cost V 3 bases and J 4 bases, with 15 bases left between them. This CDR3 region has 15 residues. The germline V gene encodes CDR1 MNHNS and CDR2 SASEGT. CDR3 protein: CASSERVFGTYGYTF. In DNA form, the CDR3 reads TGTGCCAGCAGTGAGCGCGTTTTTGGTACCTATGGCTACACCTTC.

The V call is TRBV6-2 or TRBV6-3, the J call TRBJ1-1; 7 bases are a match to TRBD1. J was trimmed by 3 bases and V by 2 bases; bases with no gene match: 6. Germline V CDR1 and CDR2: MNHEY, SVGEGT. The length of the CDR3 is 15 residues. The CDR3 sequence is CASSYADRVDTEAFF. CDR3 DNA: TGTGCCAGCAGTTACGCCGACAGGGTGGACACTGAAGCTTTCTTT.

A single count supports this clone. This chain links TRBV11-2 with TRBJ1-2; 10 nucleotides align to TRBD1. Germline V lookup: CDR1 SGHAT, CDR2 FQNNGV. The CDR3 is made up of 15 amino acids. V shed 5 bases, J shed 3 bases, and the junction held 6 bases outside the gene matches. The CDR3 spells CASSPGTGVYYGYTF. For the CDR3, the DNA is TGTGCCAGCAGCCCAGGGACAGGGGTGTACTATGGCTACACCTTC.

This sequence joins TRBV11-3 and TRBJ2-2, with D perhaps matching TRBD2 (5 bases). The V end lost 5 bases, the J end lost 1 base, and 11 bases lay between the germline ends. The length of the CDR3 is 15 residues. CDR1 and CDR2 from the germline V gene are SGHNT and YENEEA. In DNA form, the CDR3 reads TGTGCCAGCAGCCCGCCGGGGTTGAACACCGGGGAGCTGTTTTTT. This translates into CASSPPGLNTGELFF.

The chain couples TRBV11-3 to TRBJ1-6; no firm D call. The germline V and J ends were trimmed by 0 bases and 6 bases, with 3 bases remaining between them. The length of the CDR3 is 13 residues. Germline CDR1 reads SGHNT; CDR2 reads YENEEA. In DNA, the CDR3 is TGTGCCAGCAGCTTAGACGGTAATTCACCCCTCCACTTT. Protein: CASSLDGNSPLHF. The entire variable domain, with the rest obtained from reference TRBV11-3 and TRBJ1-6, is as follows: EAGVVQSPRYKIIEKKQPVAFWCNPISGHNTLYWYLQNLGQGPELLIRYENEEAVDDSQLPKDRFSAERLKGVDSTLKIQPAELGDSAVYLCASSLDGNSPLHFGNGTRLTVT.

The rearrangement uses TRBV28 and TRBJ1-6; weak D call: TRBD1 (5 bases). V lost 4 bases, J lost 10 bases, and 11 bases lay in between. This CDR3 has 13 residues. The germline gives CDR1 MDHEN, CDR2 SYDVKM. The CDR3 DNA sequence: TGTGCCAGCAGTTGGACACGGCAGTCACCCCTCCACTTT. Translating gives CASSWTRQSPLHF.

The chain is built from TRBV7-2 and TRBJ2-1, with a possible D match to TRBD1 (5 bases). The germline V gene encodes CDR1 SGHTA and CDR2 FQGNSA. The ends were cut back, 1 base at V and 7 bases at J, with 17 bases in the middle. The CDR3 runs to 16 residues. The CDR3 DNA sequence: TGTGCCAGCAGCTTAGAGGGGCCCTCTCTCGGGAATGAGCAGTTCTTC. It translates to CASSLEGPSLGNEQFF.

The chain couples TRBV7-2 to TRBJ2-7; 7 bases line up with TRBD2. V was clipped by 7 bases and J by 3 bases; unmatched bases: 12. The CDR3 extends over 15 amino acids. CDR1 SGHTA and CDR2 FQGNSA come from the germline V gene. The CDR3 region is CASKQSPGGIYEQYF. The CDR3 DNA reads TGTGCCAGCAAACAATCCCCGGGGGGTATCTACGAGCAGTACTTC.

The V and J genes are TRBV10-3 and TRBJ1-3, with D maybe TRBD1 (6 bases). Germline V gene data show CDR1 as ENHRY and CDR2 as SYGVKD. The CDR3 covers 15 residues. With 0 bases removed from V and 1 base from J, the gap between germline ends came to 7 bases. The CDR3 DNA is TGTGCCATCAGTGAGTCGGGGACATCTGGAAACACCATATATTTT. It encodes CAISESGTSGNTIYF.